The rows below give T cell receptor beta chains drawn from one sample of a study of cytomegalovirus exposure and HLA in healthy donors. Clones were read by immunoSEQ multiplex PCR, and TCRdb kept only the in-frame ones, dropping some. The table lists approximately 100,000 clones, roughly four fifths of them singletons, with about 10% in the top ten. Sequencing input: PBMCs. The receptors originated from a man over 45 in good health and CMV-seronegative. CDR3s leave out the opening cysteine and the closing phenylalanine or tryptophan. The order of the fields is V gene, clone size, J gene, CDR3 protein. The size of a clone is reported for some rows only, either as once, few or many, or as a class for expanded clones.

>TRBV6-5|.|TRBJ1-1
ASSFQQSLNTEAF
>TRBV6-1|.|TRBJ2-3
ASIKLPTDTQY
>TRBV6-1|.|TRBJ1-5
ASSEAGRGAPSNQPQH
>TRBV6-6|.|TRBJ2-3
ASSLTTRADTQY
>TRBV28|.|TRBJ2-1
ASSPSGTSGRNEQF
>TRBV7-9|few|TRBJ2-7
ASTPGGSYEQY
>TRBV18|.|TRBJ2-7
ASSPAGHEQY
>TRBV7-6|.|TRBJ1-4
ASSRDRGATNEKLF
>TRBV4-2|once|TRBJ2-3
ASSQGASSDTQY
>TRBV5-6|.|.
ASSLELTGGDEQY
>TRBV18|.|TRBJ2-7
ASSPSGRVDYEQY
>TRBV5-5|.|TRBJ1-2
ASSSDMLYGYT
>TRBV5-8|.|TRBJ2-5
ASSSGTLNTQETQY
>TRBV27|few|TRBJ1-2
ASSEGQTSSVT
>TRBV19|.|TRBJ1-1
ASSTSFRGAVSEAF
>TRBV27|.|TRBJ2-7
ASSWGGGRTYEQY
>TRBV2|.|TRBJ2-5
ASSEHSGAQETQY
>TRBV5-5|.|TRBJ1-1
ASSGSGSDTEAF
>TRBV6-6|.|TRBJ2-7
ASSGTSGKVYEQY
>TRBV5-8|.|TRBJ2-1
ASSNIRGLNEQF
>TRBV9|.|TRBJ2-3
ASSVELADLGDTQY
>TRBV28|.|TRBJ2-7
ASRGIGTGSYEQY
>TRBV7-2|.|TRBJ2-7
ASSSARGSYEQY
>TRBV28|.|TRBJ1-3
ASSLQVYGNTIY
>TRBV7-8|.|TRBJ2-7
ASSLAASGTYEQY
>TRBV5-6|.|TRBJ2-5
ASSSHGGQSQETQY
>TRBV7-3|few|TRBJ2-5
ASSLTTGFGETQY
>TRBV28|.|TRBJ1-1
ASSLLRDSDMNTEAF
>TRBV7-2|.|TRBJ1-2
ASSSQGLDGYT
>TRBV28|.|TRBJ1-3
ASSASPNRGTRNTIY
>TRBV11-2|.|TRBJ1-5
ASSLAGESNQPQH
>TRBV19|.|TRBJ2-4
ASNIGGILAKNIQY
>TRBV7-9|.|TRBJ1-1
ASSLEVIRGAF
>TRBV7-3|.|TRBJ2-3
ASSWAGESDTQY
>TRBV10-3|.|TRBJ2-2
ASRATGELF
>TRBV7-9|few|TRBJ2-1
ASSLTVGDYLLGEQF
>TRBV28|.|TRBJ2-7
ASSLDRVHEQY
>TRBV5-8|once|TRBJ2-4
ASSLGLAKNIQY
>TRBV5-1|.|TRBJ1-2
ASSQAGQDIYGYT
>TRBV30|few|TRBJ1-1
AWSPDRNTEAF
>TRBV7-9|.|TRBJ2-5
ASSRRTSGVFQETQY
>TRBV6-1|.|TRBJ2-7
ASRSSGAYEQY
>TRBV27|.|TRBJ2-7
ASSLSAGAGHEQY
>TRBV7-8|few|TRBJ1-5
ASRPLGSGGNQPQH
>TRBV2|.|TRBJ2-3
ASGLSGQTTDTQY
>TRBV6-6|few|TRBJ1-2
ASNSPGVDGYT
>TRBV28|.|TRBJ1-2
ASSLSTRGYT
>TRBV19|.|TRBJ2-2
ASSRRLAGALTNTGELF
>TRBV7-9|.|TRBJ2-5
ASTPGGETQY
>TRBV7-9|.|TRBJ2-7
SSSSEGQQRYEQY
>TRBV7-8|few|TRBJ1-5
ASSLRQGQPQH
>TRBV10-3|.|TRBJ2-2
AISESDRDTGELF
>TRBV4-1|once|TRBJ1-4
ASSPKDSFNEKLF
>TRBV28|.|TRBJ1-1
ASHSSGTGGAMRGTEAF
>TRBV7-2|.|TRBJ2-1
ASSSDTSEQF
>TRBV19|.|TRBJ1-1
ASSHSAGGHTEAF
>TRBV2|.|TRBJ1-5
ASSEWTLEPPYSNQPQH
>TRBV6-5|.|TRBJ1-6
ASSVQGANSPLH
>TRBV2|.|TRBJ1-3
ASRLGQFNTIY
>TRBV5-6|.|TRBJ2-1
ASSTTGRYEQF